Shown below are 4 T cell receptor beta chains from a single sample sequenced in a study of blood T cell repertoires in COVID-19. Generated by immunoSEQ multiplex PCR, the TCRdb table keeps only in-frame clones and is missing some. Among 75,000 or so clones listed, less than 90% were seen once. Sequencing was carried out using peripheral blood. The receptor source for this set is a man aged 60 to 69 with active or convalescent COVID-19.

The CDR3 sequence: CASSLDRGSNQPQHF. The CDR3 DNA reads TGTGCCAGCAGTTTGGACAGGGGGAGCAATCAGCCCCAGCATTTT. The V gene is TRBV6-5, the J gene TRBJ1-5; 10 bases align to TRBD1. The germline CDR1 and CDR2 sequences are MNHEY and SVGAGI. The CDR3 has 15 residues. Trimming took 4 bases from V and 1 from J; bases not matched to a gene: 1.

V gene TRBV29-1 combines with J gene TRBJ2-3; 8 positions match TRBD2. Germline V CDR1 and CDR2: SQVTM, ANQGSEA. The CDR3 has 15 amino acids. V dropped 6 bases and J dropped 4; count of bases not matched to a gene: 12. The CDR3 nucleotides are TGCAGCGTCTCCGGGGGGGGTTATGTTTCAGATACGCAGTATTTT. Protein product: CSVSGGGYVSDTQYF.

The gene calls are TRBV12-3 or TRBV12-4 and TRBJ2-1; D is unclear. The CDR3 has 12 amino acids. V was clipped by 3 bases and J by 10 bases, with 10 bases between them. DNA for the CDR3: TGTGCCAGCAGTTTTGGAGTGGAGGAGCAGTTCTTC. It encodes CASSFGVEEQFF.

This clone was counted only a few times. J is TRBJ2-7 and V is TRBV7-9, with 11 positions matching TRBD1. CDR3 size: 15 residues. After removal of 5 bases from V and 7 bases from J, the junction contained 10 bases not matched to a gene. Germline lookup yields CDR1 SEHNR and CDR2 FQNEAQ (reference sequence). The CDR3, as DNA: TGTGCCAGCAGCCACCCGGGACAGGGGGAGGGTGAGCAGTACTTC. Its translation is CASSHPGQGEGEQYF.